The 9 T cell receptor beta chains listed next were all sequenced from one sample in a study of blood T cell repertoires in COVID-19. The table came from immunoSEQ multiplex PCR; TCRdb's copy has only in-frame clones and leaves some out. The sample yields approximately 58,000 clones, 70% to 90% seen once. Sequencing was performed on peripheral blood. Receptors originate from a man aged 60 to 75 with COVID-19, enrolled during active disease.

V and J are TRBV5-1 and TRBJ2-7; possible D gene TRBD1, 5 bases. Germline V lookup: CDR1 SGHRS, CDR2 YFSETQ. The V gene lost 0 bases and the J gene lost 3 bases, with 13 bases spanning the gap. The CDR3 runs to 15 residues. The CDR3 is CASSLAGREVYEQYF. CDR3 nucleotide sequence: TGCGCCAGCAGCTTGGCGGGCAGGGAAGTCTACGAGCAGTACTTC.

This chain links TRBV9 with TRBJ1-1; D is undetermined. Trimming shortened V by 4 bases and J by 3 bases, and 16 bases separated the two germline ends. This CDR3 comprises 15 residues. Germline V gene sequence: CDR1 SGDLS, CDR2 YYNGEE. The CDR3 sequence: CASSPRIDGYTEAFF. Written as DNA, the CDR3 is TGTGCCAGCAGCCCCCGAATAGACGGGTACACTGAAGCTTTCTTT.

This sequence joins TRBV7-8 and TRBJ2-2, with D perhaps given as TRBD1 or TRBD2 (5 bases each). V lost 5 bases and J lost 7, with 20 bases in between. CDR3 length: 16 amino acids. CDR1 SGHVS and CDR2 FQNEAQ come from the germline V gene. The CDR3 protein is CASSRQRQGLGGELFF. In DNA, the CDR3 is TGTGCCAGCAGCCGACAGAGACAAGGACTCGGCGGGGAGCTGTTTTTT.

The J gene is TRBJ2-3, the V gene TRBV6-5; 8 nucleotides align to TRBD1. CDR3 length equals 14 residues. Trimming cost V 6 bases and J 0 bases; bases outside gene matches: 2. Germline assignment: CDR1 MNHEY and CDR2 SVGAGI. In DNA form, the CDR3 reads TGTGCCAGCAGAAGACAGGGGAGCACAGATACGCAGTATTTT. Its translation is CASRRQGSTDTQYF.

This clone was recorded once. This chain joins TRBV5-8 and TRBJ2-7; D ambiguous. Trimming took 4 bases from V and 0 from J, leaving 8 bases between them. CDR3 length: 13 residues. Per germline, CDR1 SGHTS and CDR2 YDEGEE. The CDR3 DNA follows: TGTGCCAGCAGCGTAAGTAGCTCCTACGAGCAGTACTTC. This gives the protein CASSVSSSYEQYF.

The chain has TRBV5-1 and TRBJ1-1; D not certain. With 0 bases removed from V and 8 bases from J, the gap between germline ends came to 8 bases. CDR3 size: 12 residues. Germline V lookup: CDR1 SGHRS, CDR2 YFSETQ. The CDR3 is CASSLGSGEAFF. CDR3 coding DNA: TGCGCCAGCAGCTTGGGATCGGGAGAAGCTTTCTTT.

The CDR3 nucleotides read TGTGCCAGCAGCTCATTACAGGGTTCTGGAAACACCATATATTTT. This gives the protein CASSSLQGSGNTIYF. The V and J genes are TRBV11-2 and TRBJ1-3, with a tentative D call TRBD1 (6 bases). V lost 4 bases, J lost 1 base, and 11 bases lay in between. The CDR3 loop spans 15 amino acids. Germline CDR1 is SGHAT and CDR2 is FQNNGV.

This chain links TRBV7-2 with TRBJ2-3; 7 bases match TRBD2. The CDR3 is 15 amino acids. With 5 bases clipped from V and 2 bases from J, the junction kept 7 bases outside the gene matches. Germline-derived CDR1 and CDR2 are SGHTA and FQGNSA. CDR3 amino acids: CASSPRSGNTDTQYF. CDR3 bases: TGTGCCAGCAGCCCCCGGAGCGGGAACACAGATACGCAGTATTTT.

The chain recombines TRBV6-5 with TRBJ1-4, with unresolved D. The CDR3 loop spans 15 amino acids. Germline assignment: CDR1 MNHEY and CDR2 SVGAGI. The ends were cut back, 5 bases at V and 7 bases at J, with 17 bases in the middle. The CDR3 nucleotides are TGTGCCAGCAGTAACTTTGGGAGGTACCTTGAAAAACTGTTTTTT. It specifies CASSNFGRYLEKLFF.